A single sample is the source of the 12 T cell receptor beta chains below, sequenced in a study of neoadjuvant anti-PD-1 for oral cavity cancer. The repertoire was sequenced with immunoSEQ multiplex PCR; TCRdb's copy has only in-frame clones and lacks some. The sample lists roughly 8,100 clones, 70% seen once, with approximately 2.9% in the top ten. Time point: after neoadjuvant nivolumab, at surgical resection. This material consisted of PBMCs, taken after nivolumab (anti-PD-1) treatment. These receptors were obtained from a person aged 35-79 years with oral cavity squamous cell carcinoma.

CDR3 in amino acids: CASSPLAGRDTQYF. CDR3 in DNA: TGTGCCAGCAGCCCACTAGCGGGTAGAGATACGCAGTATTTT. The chain uses TRBV9 and TRBJ2-3; the match to TRBD2 covers 9 bases. Germline V CDR1 and CDR2: SGDLS, YYNGEE. After removal of 4 bases from V and 5 bases from J, the junction contained 5 bases not matched to a gene. CDR3 length equals 14 residues. The full variable domain, rest sourced from reference TRBV9 and TRBJ2-3, is DSGVTQTPKHLITATGQRVTLRCSPRSGDLSVYWYQQSLDQGLQFLIQYYNGEERAKGNILERFSAQQFPDLHSELNLSSLELGDSALYFCASSPLAGRDTQYFGPGTRLTVL.

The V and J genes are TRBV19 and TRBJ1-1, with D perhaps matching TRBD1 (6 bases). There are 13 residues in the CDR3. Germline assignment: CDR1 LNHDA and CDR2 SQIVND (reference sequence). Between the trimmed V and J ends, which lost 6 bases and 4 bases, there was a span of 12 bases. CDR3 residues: CASSSGHSTEAFF. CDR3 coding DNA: TGTGCCAGTAGCTCGGGACACTCCACTGAAGCTTTCTTT.

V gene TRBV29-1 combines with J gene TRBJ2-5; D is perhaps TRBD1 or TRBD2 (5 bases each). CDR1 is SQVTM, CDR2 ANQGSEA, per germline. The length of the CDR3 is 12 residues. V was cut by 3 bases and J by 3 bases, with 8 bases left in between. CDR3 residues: CSVERGEETQYF. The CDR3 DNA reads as TGCAGCGTTGAGAGAGGGGAAGAGACCCAGTACTTC.

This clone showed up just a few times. The DNA for the CDR3 is TGTGCCAGCTCACCAGTACAGGCAGGGAACACTGAAGCTTTCTTT. This gives the protein CASSPVQAGNTEAFF. The chain carries TRBV18 and TRBJ1-1; D perhaps matches TRBD1 (5 bases). The germline gives CDR1 KGHSH, CDR2 LQKENI. Trimming took off 2 bases at V and 1 base at J, with 11 bases between the two ends. The CDR3 consists of 15 residues.

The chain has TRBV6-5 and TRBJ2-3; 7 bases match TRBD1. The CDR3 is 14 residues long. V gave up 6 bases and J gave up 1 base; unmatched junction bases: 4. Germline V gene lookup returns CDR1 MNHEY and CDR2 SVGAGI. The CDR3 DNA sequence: TGTGCCAGCAGGTCCGGACAGGGCACAGATACGCAGTATTTT. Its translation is CASRSGQGTDTQYF.

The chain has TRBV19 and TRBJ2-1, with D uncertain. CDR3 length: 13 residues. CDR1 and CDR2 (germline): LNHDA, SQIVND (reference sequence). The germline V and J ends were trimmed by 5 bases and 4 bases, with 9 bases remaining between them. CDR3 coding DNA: TGTGCCAGTAGTTGGCAGACTTACAATGAGCAGTTCTTC. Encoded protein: CASSWQTYNEQFF.

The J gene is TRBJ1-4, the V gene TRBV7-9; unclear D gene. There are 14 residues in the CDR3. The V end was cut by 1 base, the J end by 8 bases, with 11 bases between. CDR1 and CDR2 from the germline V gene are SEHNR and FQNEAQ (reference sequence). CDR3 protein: CASSLEDEAEKLFF. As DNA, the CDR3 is TGTGCCAGCAGCTTAGAGGACGAGGCCGAAAAACTGTTTTTT.

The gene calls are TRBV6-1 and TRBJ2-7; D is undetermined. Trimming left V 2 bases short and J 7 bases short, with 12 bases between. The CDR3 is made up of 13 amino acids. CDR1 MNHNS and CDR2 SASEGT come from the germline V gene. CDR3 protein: CASSETLGREQYF. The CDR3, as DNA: TGTGCCAGCAGTGAAACCTTGGGCCGTGAGCAGTACTTC.

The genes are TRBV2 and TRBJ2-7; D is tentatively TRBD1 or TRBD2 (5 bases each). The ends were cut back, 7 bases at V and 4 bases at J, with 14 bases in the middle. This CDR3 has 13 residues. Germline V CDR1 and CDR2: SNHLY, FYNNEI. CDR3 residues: CASNGAFIYEQYF. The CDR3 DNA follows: TGTGCCAGCAACGGGGCTTTTATTTACGAGCAGTACTTC. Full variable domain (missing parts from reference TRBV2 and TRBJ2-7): EPEVTQTPSHQVTQMGQEVILRCVPISNHLYFYWYRQILGQKVEFLVSFYNNEISEKSEIFDDQFSVERPDGSNFTLKIRSTKLEDSAMYFCASNGAFIYEQYFGPGTRLTVT.

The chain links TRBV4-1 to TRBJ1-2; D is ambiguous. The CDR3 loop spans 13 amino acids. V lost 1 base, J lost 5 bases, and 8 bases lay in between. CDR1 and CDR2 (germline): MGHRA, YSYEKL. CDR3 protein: CASSQVGGYGYTF. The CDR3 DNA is TGCGCCAGCAGCCAAGTTGGAGGGTATGGCTACACCTTC.

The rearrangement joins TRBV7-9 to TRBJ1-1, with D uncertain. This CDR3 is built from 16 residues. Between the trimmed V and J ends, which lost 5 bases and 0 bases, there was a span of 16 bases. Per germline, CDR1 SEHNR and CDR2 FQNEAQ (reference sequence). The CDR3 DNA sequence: TGTGCCAGCAGCCCCGGACGGATAGCCATGAACACTGAAGCTTTCTTT. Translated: CASSPGRIAMNTEAFF.

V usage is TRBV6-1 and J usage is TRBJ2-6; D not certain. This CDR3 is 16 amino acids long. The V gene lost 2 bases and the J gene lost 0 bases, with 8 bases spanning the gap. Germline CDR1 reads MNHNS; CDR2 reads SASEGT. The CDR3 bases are TGTGCCAGCAGTGAATACGTAGGCTCTGGGGCCAACGTCCTGACTTTC. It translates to CASSEYVGSGANVLTF.